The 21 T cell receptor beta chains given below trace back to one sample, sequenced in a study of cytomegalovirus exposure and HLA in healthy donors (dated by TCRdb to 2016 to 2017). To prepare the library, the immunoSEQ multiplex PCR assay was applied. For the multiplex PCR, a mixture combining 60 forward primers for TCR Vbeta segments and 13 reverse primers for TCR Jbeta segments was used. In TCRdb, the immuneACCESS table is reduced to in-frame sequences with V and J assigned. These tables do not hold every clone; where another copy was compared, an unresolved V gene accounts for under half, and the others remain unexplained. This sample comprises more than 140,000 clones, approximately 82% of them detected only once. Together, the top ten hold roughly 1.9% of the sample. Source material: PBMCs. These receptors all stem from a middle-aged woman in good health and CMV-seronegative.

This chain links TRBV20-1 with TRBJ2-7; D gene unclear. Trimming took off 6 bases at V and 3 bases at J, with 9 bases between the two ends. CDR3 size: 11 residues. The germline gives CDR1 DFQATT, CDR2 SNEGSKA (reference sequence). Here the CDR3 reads CSATGVYEQYF. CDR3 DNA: TGCAGTGCCACGGGTGTCTACGAGCAGTACTTC.

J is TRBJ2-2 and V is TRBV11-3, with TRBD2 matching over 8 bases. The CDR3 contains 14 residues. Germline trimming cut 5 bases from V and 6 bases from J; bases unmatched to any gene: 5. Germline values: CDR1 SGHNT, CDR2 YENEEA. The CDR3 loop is CASSPGLASGELFF. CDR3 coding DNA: TGTGCCAGCAGCCCCGGACTAGCCTCCGGGGAGCTGTTTTTT.

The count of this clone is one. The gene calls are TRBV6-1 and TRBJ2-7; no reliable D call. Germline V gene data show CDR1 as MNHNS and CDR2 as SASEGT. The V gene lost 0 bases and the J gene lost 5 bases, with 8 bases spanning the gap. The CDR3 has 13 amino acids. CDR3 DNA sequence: TGTGCCAGCAGTGAAGCGCACGAGCACGAGCAGTACTTC. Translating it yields CASSEAHEHEQYF.

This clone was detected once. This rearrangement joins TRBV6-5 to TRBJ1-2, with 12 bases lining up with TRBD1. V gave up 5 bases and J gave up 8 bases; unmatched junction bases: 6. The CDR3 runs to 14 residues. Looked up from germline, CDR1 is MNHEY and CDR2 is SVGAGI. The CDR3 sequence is CASSPGQGAWGYTF. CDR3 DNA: TGTGCCAGCAGTCCGGGACAGGGGGCGTGGGGCTACACCTTC.

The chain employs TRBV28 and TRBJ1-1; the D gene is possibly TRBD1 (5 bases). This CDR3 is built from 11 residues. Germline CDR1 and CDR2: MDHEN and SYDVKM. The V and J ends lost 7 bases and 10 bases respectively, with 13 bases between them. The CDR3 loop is CASMDGAGAFF. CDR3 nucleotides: TGTGCCAGCATGGATGGGGCCGGAGCTTTCTTT.

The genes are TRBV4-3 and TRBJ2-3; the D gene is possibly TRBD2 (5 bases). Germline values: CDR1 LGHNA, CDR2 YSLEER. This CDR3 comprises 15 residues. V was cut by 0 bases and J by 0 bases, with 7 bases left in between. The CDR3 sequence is CASSQDAGSTDTQYF. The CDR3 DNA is TGCGCCAGCAGCCAAGATGCGGGCAGCACAGATACGCAGTATTTT.

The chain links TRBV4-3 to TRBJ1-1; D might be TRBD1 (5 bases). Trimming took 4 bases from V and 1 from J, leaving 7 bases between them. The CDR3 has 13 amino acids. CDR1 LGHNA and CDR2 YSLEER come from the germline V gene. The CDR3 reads CASSLDRNTEAFF. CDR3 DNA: TGCGCCAGCAGCCTTGACAGGAACACTGAAGCTTTCTTT.

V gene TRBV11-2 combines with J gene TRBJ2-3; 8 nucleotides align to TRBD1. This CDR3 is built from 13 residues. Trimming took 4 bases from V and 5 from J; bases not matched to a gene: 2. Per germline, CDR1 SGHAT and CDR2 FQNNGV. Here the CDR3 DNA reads TGTGCCAGCAGCTCTGACAGGGGAGATACGCAGTATTTT. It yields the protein CASSSDRGDTQYF.

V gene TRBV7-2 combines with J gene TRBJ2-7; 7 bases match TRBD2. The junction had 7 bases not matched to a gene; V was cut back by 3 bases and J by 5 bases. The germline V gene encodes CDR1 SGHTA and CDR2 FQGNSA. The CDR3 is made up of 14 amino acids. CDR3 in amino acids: CASSLFLAADEQYF. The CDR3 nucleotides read TGTGCCAGCAGCTTGTTCCTAGCGGCGGACGAGCAGTACTTC.

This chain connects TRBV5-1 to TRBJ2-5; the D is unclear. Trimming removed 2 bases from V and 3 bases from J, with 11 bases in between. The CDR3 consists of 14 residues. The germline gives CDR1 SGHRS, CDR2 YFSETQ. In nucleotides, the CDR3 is TGCGCCAGCAGCTTCGATTCCTTAGAAGAGACCCAGTACTTC. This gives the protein CASSFDSLEETQYF.

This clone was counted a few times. The CDR3 here is CASSELSLFNEQFF. CDR3 in DNA: TGTGCCAGCAGTGAACTGTCGCTATTTAATGAGCAGTTCTTC. The chain combines TRBV2 with TRBJ2-1; no firm D call. V lost 2 bases to trimming and J lost 7 bases, with 12 bases between them. Germline loops: CDR1 SNHLY, CDR2 FYNNEI. The CDR3 sequence is 14 residues long. The entire variable domain, with the rest obtained from reference TRBV2 and TRBJ2-1, is as follows: EPEVTQTPSHQVTQMGQEVILRCVPISNHLYFYWYRQILGQKVEFLVSFYNNEISEKSEIFDDQFSVERPDGSNFTLKIRSTKLEDSAMYFCASSELSLFNEQFFGPGTRLTVL.

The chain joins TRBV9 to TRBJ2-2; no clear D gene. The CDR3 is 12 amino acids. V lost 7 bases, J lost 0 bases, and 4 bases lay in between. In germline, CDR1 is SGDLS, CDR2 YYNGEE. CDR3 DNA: TGTGCCAGCGGAGCGAACACCGGGGAGCTGTTTTTT. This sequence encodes CASGANTGELFF.

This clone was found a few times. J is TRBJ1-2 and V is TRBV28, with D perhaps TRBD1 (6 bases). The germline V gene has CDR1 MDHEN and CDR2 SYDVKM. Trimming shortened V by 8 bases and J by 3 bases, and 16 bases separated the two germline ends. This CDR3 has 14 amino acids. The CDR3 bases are TGTGCCAGCCATAGAGGCGGACAGTACTATGGCTACACCTTC. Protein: CASHRGGQYYGYTF.

DNA of the CDR3: TGTGCCAGCAGCTTAAACCGGGACACCGGGGAGCTGTTTTTT. Protein: CASSLNRDTGELFF. This chain links TRBV7-3 with TRBJ2-2; D not certain. Looked up from germline, CDR1 is SGHTA and CDR2 is FQGTGA. This CDR3 contains 14 residues. V lost 1 base to trimming and J lost 3 bases, with 6 bases between them.

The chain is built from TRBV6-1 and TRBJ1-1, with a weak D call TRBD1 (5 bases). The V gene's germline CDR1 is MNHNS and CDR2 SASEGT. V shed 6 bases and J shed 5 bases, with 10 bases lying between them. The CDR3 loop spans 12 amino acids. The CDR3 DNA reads TGTGCCAGCAGCCTACCAGGGACTGAAGCTTTCTTT. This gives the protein CASSLPGTEAFF.

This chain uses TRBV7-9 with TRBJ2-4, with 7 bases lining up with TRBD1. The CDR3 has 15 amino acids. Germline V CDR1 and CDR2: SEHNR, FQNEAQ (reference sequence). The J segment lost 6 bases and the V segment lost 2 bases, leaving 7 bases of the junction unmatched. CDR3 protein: CASSLPQGTGNIQYF. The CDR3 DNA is TGTGCCAGCAGCTTACCACAGGGGACGGGAAACATTCAGTACTTC.

The CDR3 sequence: CASSLLGERYEQYF. The CDR3 region has the DNA TGTGCCAGCAGCTTACTCGGGGAACGGTACGAGCAGTACTTC. The chain uses TRBV11-1 and TRBJ2-7, with a weak D call TRBD2 (5 bases). V lost 2 bases and J lost 4, with 12 bases in between. The CDR3 loop spans 14 amino acids. The germline V gene encodes CDR1 SGHAT and CDR2 FQDESV (reference sequence).

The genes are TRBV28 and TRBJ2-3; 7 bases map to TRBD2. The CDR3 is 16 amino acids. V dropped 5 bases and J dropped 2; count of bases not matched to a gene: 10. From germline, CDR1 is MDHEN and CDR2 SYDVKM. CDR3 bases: TGTGCCAGCAGTATCTCTGGCGGACTAGACACAGATACGCAGTATTTT. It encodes CASSISGGLDTDTQYF.

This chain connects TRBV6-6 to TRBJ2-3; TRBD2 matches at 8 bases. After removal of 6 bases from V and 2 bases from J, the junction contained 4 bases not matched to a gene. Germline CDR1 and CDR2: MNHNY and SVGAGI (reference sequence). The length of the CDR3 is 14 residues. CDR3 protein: CASRISGNTDTQYF. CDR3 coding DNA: TGTGCCAGCAGAATTAGCGGGAACACAGATACGCAGTATTTT.

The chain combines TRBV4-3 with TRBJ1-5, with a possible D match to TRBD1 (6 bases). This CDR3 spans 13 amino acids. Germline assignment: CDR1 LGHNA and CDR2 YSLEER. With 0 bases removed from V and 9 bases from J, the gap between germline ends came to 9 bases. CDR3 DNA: TGCGCCAGCAGCCAAGACACAGGGTTGCCCCAGCATTTT. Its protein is CASSQDTGLPQHF.

The CDR3 here is CASATFWHEQYF. CDR3 sequence (DNA): TGTGCCAGTGCCACCTTTTGGCACGAGCAGTACTTC. V and J are TRBV7-2 and TRBJ2-7; D not certain. This CDR3 has 12 residues. V lost 9 bases and J lost 5, with 14 bases in between. Per the germline V gene, CDR1 is SGHTA and CDR2 is FQGNSA.